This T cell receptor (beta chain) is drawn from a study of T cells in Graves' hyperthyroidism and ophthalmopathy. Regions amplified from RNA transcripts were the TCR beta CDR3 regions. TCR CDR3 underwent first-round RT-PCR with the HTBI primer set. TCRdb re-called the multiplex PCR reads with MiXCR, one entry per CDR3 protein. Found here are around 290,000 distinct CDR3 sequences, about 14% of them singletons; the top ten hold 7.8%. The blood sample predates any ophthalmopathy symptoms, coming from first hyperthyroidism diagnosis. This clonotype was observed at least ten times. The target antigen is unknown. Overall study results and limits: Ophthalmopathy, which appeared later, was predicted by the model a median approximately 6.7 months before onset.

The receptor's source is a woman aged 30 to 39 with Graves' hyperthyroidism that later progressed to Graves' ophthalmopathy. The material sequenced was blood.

CDR3 sequence: CASSPGLAGPLETQYF. The CDR3 region has the DNA TGTGCCAGCAGCCCCGGGCTAGCGGGCCCCCTGGAGACCCAGTACTTC. The chain employs TRBV3-1 and TRBJ2-5; 8 nucleotides match TRBD2. This CDR3 contains 16 residues. Trimming removed 4 bases from V and 5 bases from J; junction bases left unmatched: 12. Germline CDR1 reads LGHDT; CDR2 reads YNNKEL (reference sequence).